The entry that follows covers one TCR beta chain sequence. The antigen remains undetermined. At one of its ends the junction is not consistent with the germline gene, which may arise from a read error. These data are taken from a study of cytomegalovirus exposure and HLA in healthy donors. Study-level findings and limits: Several of the most significant clusters appeared, in a later analysis, to be linked to common viral pathogens.

Germline V gene lookup returns CDR1 SEHNR and CDR2 FQNEAQ (reference sequence). CDR3 length: 12 amino acids. The PCR used 60 Vbeta and 13 Jbeta primers. Clones were sequenced by immunoSEQ multiplex PCR, and TCRdb holds only the in-frame ones, with some missing. The sample lists 150,000 or so clones, about 84% seen once, with about 5.6% in the top ten. V gene TRBV7-9 combines with J gene TRBJ2-1; the D gene is possibly TRBD2 (6 bases). The origin of this receptor is a woman between 35 and 50 years old in good health and CMV-seropositive. Source material: PBMCs. CDR3 region: CSSSLARGEQFF. In nucleotides, the CDR3 is TGTTCCAGCAGCTTAGCGCGGGGTGAGCAGTTCTTC.